The 21 T cell receptor beta chains reported below all come from one sample, sequenced in a study of T cell responses to AZD1222 COVID-19 vaccine. Profiled with immunoSEQ multiplex PCR; TCRdb holds only in-frame clones, not every one. The sample gives 95,000 to 100,000 clones, 75% to 95% of which show up once; 1.3% is in the top ten. The sequencing here drew on peripheral blood, taken on day 0 of AZD1222 vaccination. The receptors were gathered from an adult in good health.

CDR3 nucleotide sequence: TGTGCCAGCAGTTTAGTCTCGGACGAAGAGACCCAGTACTTC. It codes for CASSLVSDEETQYF. The rearrangement links TRBV28 to TRBJ2-5, with D uncertain. V shed 2 bases and J shed 3 bases, with 10 bases lying between them. This CDR3 spans 14 amino acids. Germline values: CDR1 MDHEN, CDR2 SYDVKM. Supplemented by reference TRBV28 and TRBJ2-5, the full variable domain reads DVKVTQSSRYLVKRTGEKVFLECVQDMDHENMFWYRQDPGLGLRLIYFSYDVKMKEKGDIPEGYSVSREKKERFSLILESASTNQTSMYLCASSLVSDEETQYFGPGTRLLVL.

The chain is built from TRBV11-2 and TRBJ1-1, with D hard to call. Trimming left V 5 bases short and J 6 bases short, with 16 bases between. This CDR3 has 14 amino acids. Germline CDR1 is SGHAT and CDR2 is FQNNGV. In DNA, the CDR3 is TGTGCCAGCAGCCTCACGAGGGTTAGCGCTGAAGCTTTCTTT. This gives the protein CASSLTRVSAEAFF.

The chain joins TRBV28 to TRBJ1-4, with D hard to call. V lost 4 bases, J lost 7 bases, and 16 bases lay in between. Germline loops: CDR1 MDHEN, CDR2 SYDVKM. The CDR3 spans 15 residues. The DNA of the CDR3 is TGTGCCAGCAGTTCAGTGTTAGGGAACGCTGAAAAACTGTTTTTT. Its protein product is CASSSVLGNAEKLFF.

The chain carries TRBV18 and TRBJ1-4; D unclear. Between the trimmed V and J ends, which lost 3 bases and 4 bases, there was a span of 3 bases. Germline V lookup: CDR1 KGHSH, CDR2 LQKENI. The CDR3 runs 12 residues. The CDR3 DNA reads as TGTGCCAGCTCACCTATTAATGAAAAACTGTTTTTT. The encoded protein is CASSPINEKLFF. Based on the CDR3 plus reference TRBV18 and TRBJ1-4, the full variable domain is NAGVMQNPRHLVRRRGQEARLRCSPMKGHSHVYWYRQLPEEGLKFMVYLQKENIIDESGMPKERFSAEFPKEGPSILRIQQVVRGDSAAYFCASSPINEKLFFGSGTQLSVL.

The chain combines TRBV2 with TRBJ1-6, with 9 bases aligning to TRBD1. Germline V gene data show CDR1 as SNHLY and CDR2 as FYNNEI. The CDR3 sequence is 14 residues long. Trimming cost V 7 bases and J 11 bases; bases outside gene matches: 9. The CDR3 DNA is TGTGCCAGCATGGGGACAGGGTCCAGGGCACCCCTCCACTTT. It is translated as CASMGTGSRAPLHF.

The chain has TRBV7-9 and TRBJ2-5; D gene uncertain. Trimming removed 5 bases from V and 2 bases from J, with 12 bases in between. This CDR3 has 14 residues. Germline CDR1 and CDR2: SEHNR and FQNEAQ (reference sequence). CDR3 amino acids: CASSPQFRQETQYF. CDR3 in DNA: TGTGCCAGCAGCCCCCAATTCCGTCAAGAGACCCAGTACTTC.

V gene TRBV6-5 combines with J gene TRBJ1-1; no firm D call. Germline V gene sequence: CDR1 MNHEY, CDR2 SVGAGI. The ends were cut back, 9 bases at V and 0 bases at J, with 17 bases in the middle. The CDR3 length is 15 residues. This CDR3 is CASCELPHMNTEAFF. CDR3 nucleotides: TGTGCCAGTTGTGAGCTGCCGCACATGAACACTGAAGCTTTCTTT.

V and J are TRBV7-9 and TRBJ2-4; tentatively, D is TRBD1 (5 bases). The ends were cut back, 5 bases at V and 0 bases at J, with 14 bases in the middle. The germline V gene encodes CDR1 SEHNR and CDR2 FQNEAQ (reference sequence). The CDR3 is made up of 16 amino acids. CDR3 sequence: CASSKTETLAKNIQYF. The CDR3 bases are TGTGCCAGCAGCAAGACAGAGACTTTAGCCAAAAACATTCAGTACTTC.

The V call is TRBV19, the J call TRBJ1-1; maybe TRBD1 (6 bases). The CDR3 spans 14 residues. Germline CDR1 and CDR2: LNHDA and SQIVND (reference sequence). V was shortened by 3 bases and J by 3 bases, with 11 bases between the two germline ends. The CDR3 loop reads CASSIRTGYTEAFF. As DNA, the CDR3 is TGTGCCAGTAGTATTCGTACAGGGTACACTGAAGCTTTCTTT.

The chain uses TRBV19 and TRBJ1-2; 9 nucleotides align to TRBD1. V dropped 6 bases and J dropped 4; count of bases not matched to a gene: 9. Looked up from germline, CDR1 is LNHDA and CDR2 is SQIVND (reference sequence). This CDR3 contains 15 residues. CDR3 sequence (DNA): TGTGCCAGTAGCCCTCGGACAGGGGCCGCCTATGGCTACACCTTC. The encoded protein is CASSPRTGAAYGYTF.

The gene calls are TRBV5-4 and TRBJ2-7; TRBD2 might be the D (6 bases). This CDR3 spans 14 amino acids. Per the germline V gene, CDR1 is SGHNT and CDR2 is YYREEE (reference sequence). Trimming left V 0 bases short and J 2 bases short, with 9 bases between. The CDR3 spells CASSLDAGTYEQYF. The CDR3 coding sequence is TGTGCCAGCAGCTTGGACGCGGGAACCTACGAGCAGTACTTC.

The chain employs TRBV7-9 and TRBJ2-3; tentatively, D is TRBD1 (5 bases). The V gene lost 2 bases and the J gene lost 6 bases, with 6 bases spanning the gap. The germline gives CDR1 SEHNR, CDR2 FQNEAQ (reference sequence). The CDR3 is made up of 12 amino acids. CDR3 in amino acids: CASSLRQDTQYF. CDR3 coding DNA: TGTGCCAGCAGCTTAAGACAGGATACGCAGTATTTT.

About this clone: Different DNA sequences within this sample yield the same CDR3. The chain links TRBV12-3 or TRBV12-4 to TRBJ2-5; D is uncertain. The ends were cut back, 3 bases at V and 5 bases at J, with 10 bases in the middle. CDR3 length: 13 residues. The CDR3 nucleotides are TGTGCCAGCAGTTTGGGTAGTCTGGAGACCCAGTACTTC. Its protein product is CASSLGSLETQYF.

This chain connects TRBV9 to TRBJ1-1; TRBD1 is a possible D gene (6 bases). The CDR3 contains 14 residues. Germline loops: CDR1 SGDLS, CDR2 YYNGEE. Trimming shortened V by 2 bases and J by 6 bases, and 14 bases separated the two germline ends. CDR3 DNA sequence: TGTGCCAGCAGCGTCACAGGGAGGGGACCTGAAGCTTTCTTT. As protein: CASSVTGRGPEAFF.

The rearrangement links TRBV7-2 to TRBJ1-2; tentatively, D is TRBD1 (5 bases). V gave up 3 bases and J gave up 9 bases, with 11 bases separating them. CDR3 size: 12 residues. Germline CDR1 reads SGHTA; CDR2 reads FQGNSA. Written as DNA, the CDR3 is TGTGCCAGCAGCTTGAGGGAGGGGAGCTACACCTTC. As protein: CASSLREGSYTF.

The CDR3 reads CASSTPGFYEQYF. DNA of the CDR3: TGTGCCAGCAGTACCCCCGGATTTTACGAGCAGTACTTC. The chain couples TRBV28 to TRBJ2-7; no reliable D call. The CDR3 loop spans 13 amino acids. Germline CDR1 MDHEN, CDR2 SYDVKM. V gave up 5 bases and J gave up 4 bases, with 12 bases separating them. Together with reference TRBV28 and TRBJ2-7, the CDR3 gives the full variable domain: DVKVTQSSRYLVKRTGEKVFLECVQDMDHENMFWYRQDPGLGLRLIYFSYDVKMKEKGDIPEGYSVSREKKERFSLILESASTNQTSMYLCASSTPGFYEQYFGPGTRLTVT.

The V gene is TRBV7-9, the J gene TRBJ1-2; D is unclear. V lost 1 base and J lost 5, with 14 bases in between. CDR3 length: 15 amino acids. Looked up from germline, CDR1 is SEHNR and CDR2 is FQNEAQ (reference sequence). In nucleotides, the CDR3 is TGTGCCAGCAGCTTAGGGTGGGGTCAGCCATATGGCTACACCTTC. Translation gives CASSLGWGQPYGYTF.

The chain carries TRBV5-1 and TRBJ1-1; 8 bases fit TRBD1. This CDR3 has 15 residues. CDR1 is SGHRS and CDR2 is YFSETQ in the germline V gene. J gave up 1 base and V 1 base, and 3 bases lay outside the gene matches. The CDR3 sequence: CASSLQGAGNTEAFF. CDR3 DNA: TGCGCCAGCAGCTTGCAGGGGGCAGGGAACACTGAAGCTTTCTTT.

The chain recombines TRBV2 with TRBJ1-1, with D uncertain. CDR1 and CDR2 (germline): SNHLY, FYNNEI. V lost 4 bases and J 0 bases, leaving 0 bases between the germline ends. This CDR3 has 11 amino acids. The CDR3 coding sequence is TGTGCCAGCAGTGTGAACACTGAAGCTTTCTTT. Encoded protein: CASSVNTEAFF.

V gene TRBV5-1 combines with J gene TRBJ2-5, with D tentatively TRBD1 (6 bases). This CDR3 region has 13 residues. Germline assignment: CDR1 SGHRS and CDR2 YFSETQ. The V end lost 4 bases, the J end lost 0 bases, and 7 bases lay between the germline ends. Written as DNA, the CDR3 is TGCGCCAGCAGCGACAGGTACCAAGAGACCCAGTACTTC. Protein: CASSDRYQETQYF.

The V call is TRBV28, the J call TRBJ1-2, with D maybe TRBD1 (6 bases). The ends were cut back, 6 bases at V and 7 bases at J, with 12 bases in the middle. There are 12 residues in the CDR3. CDR1 and CDR2 from the germline V gene are MDHEN and SYDVKM. CDR3 region: CASRRGAGGYTF. In nucleotides, the CDR3 is TGTGCCAGCAGAAGGGGGGCGGGTGGCTACACCTTC.